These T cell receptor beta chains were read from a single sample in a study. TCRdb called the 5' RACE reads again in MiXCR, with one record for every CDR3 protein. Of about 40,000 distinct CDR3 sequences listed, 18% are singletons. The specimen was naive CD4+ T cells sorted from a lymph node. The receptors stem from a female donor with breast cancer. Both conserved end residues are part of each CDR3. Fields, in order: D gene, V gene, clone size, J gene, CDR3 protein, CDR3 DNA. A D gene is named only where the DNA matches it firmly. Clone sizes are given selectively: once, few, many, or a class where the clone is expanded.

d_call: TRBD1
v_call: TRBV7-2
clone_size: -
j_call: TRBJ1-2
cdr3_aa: CASSLDHGDSYGYTF
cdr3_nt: TGTGCCAGCAGCTTGGACCATGGGGACAGCTATGGCTACACCTTC

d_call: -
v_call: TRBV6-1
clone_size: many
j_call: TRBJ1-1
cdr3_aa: CAIFSGGGRNTEAFF
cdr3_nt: TGTGCCATCTTCTCGGGGGGTGGGAGGAACACTGAAGCTTTCTTT

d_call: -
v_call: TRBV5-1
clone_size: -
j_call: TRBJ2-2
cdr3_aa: CASTKNTGELFF
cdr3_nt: TGCGCCAGCACGAAGAACACCGGGGAGCTGTTTTTT

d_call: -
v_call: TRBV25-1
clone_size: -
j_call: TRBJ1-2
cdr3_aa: CASSEGDHGDTF
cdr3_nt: TGTGCCAGCAGTGAGGGAGATCATGGCGACACCTTC

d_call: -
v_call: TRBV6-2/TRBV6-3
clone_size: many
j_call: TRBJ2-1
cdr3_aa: CASKPNEGDEQFF
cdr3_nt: TGTGCCAGCAAACCGAATGAGGGCGATGAGCAGTTCTTC

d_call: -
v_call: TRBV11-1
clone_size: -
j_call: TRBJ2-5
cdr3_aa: CASSLNRVGETQYF
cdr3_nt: TGTGCCAGCAGCTTAAATCGGGTCGGGGAGACCCAGTACTTC

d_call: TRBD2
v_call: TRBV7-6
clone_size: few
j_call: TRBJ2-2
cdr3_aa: CAGSLGAVAGPNTGELFF
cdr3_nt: TGTGCCGGCAGCTTAGGCGCTGTAGCGGGGCCGAACACCGGGGAGCTGTTTTTT

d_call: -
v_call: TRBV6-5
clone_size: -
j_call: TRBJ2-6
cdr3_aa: CASRPGSGANVLTF
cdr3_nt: TGTGCCAGCAGGCCAGGGTCTGGGGCCAACGTCCTGACTTTC

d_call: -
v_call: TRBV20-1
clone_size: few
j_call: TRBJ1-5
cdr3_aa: CSARSEFSNQPQHF
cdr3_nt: TGCAGTGCTAGAAGCGAGTTTAGCAATCAGCCCCAGCATTTT

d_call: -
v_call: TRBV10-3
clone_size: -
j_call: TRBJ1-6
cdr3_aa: CAISAGSYNSPLHF
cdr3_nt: TGTGCCATCAGCGCCGGCTCCTATAATTCACCCCTCCACTTT

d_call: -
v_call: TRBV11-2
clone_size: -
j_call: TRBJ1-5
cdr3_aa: CASSPSIRGREGQPQHF
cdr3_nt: TGTGCTAGCAGCCCATCCATACGGGGCAGGGAAGGTCAGCCCCAGCATTTT

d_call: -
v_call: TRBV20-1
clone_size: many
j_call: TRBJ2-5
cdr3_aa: CSALLGLETQYF
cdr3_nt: TGCAGTGCTTTACTAGGACTAGAGACCCAGTACTTC

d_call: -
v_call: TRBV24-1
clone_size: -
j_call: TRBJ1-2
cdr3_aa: CATSDYGGYTF
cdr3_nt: TGTGCCACCAGTGATTATGGTGGCTACACCTTC

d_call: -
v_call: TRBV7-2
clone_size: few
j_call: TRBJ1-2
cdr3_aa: CASSRREYGYTF
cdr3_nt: TGTGCCAGCAGCCGGAGAGAATATGGCTACACCTTC

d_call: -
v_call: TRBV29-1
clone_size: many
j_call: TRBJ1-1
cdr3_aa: CSVGPGQEAFF
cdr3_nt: TGCAGCGTTGGGCCTGGACAGGAAGCTTTCTTT

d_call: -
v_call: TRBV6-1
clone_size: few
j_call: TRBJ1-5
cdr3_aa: CASSDGGNQPQHF
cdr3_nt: TGTGCCAGCAGTGATGGGGGGAATCAGCCCCAGCATTTT

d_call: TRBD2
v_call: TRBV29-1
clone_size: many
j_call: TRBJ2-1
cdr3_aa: CSVGGLAGYNEQFF
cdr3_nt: TGCAGCGTTGGGGGACTAGCGGGGTACAATGAGCAGTTCTTC

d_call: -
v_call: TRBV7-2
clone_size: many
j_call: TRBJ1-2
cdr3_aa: CASSGYTEVNYGYTF
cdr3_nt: TGTGCCAGCAGCGGTTACACCGAAGTAAACTATGGCTACACCTTC

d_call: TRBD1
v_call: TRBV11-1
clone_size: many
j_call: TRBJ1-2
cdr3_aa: CASSSPGTAHGYTF
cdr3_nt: TGTGCCAGCAGCTCACCGGGGACAGCGCACGGCTACACCTTC

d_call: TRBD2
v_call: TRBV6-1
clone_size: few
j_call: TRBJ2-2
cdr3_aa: CASSALAGGPTGELFF
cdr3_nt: TGTGCCAGCAGTGCTCTAGCGGGGGGGCCCACCGGGGAGCTGTTTTTT

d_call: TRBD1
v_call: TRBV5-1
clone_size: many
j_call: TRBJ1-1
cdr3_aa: CASSSIGQGAEAFF
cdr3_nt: TGCGCCAGCAGCTCCATAGGACAGGGTGCTGAAGCTTTCTTT

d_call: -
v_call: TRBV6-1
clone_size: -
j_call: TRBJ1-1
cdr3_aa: CASSRSTEAFF
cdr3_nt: TGTGCCAGCAGTCGCAGCACTGAAGCTTTCTTT

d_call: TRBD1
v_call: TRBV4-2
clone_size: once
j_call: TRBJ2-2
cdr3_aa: CASTSRQGGNTGELFF
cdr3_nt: TGTGCCAGCACCTCTAGACAGGGGGGGAACACCGGGGAGCTGTTTTTT

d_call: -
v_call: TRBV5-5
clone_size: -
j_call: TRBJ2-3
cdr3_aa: CASSLVRLEDTQYF
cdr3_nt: TGTGCCAGCAGCTTGGTTAGGCTGGAGGATACGCAGTATTTT

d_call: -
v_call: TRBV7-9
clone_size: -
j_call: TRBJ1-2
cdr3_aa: CASTLGNYGYTF
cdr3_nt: TGTGCCAGCACCTTGGGGAACTATGGCTACACCTTC

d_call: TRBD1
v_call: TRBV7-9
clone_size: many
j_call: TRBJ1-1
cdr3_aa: CASSPTPGTGKAFF
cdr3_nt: TGTGCCAGCAGCCCCACCCCCGGGACAGGGAAAGCTTTCTTT

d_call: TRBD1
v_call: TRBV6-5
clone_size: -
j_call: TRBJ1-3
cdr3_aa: CASSSRLTQGVPSGNTIYF
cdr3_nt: TGTGCCAGCAGTTCACGACTCACACAGGGGGTCCCCTCTGGAAACACCATATATTTT